This T cell receptor (beta chain) comes out of a study of cytomegalovirus exposure and HLA in healthy donors. The PCR used 60 Vbeta and 13 Jbeta primers. Repertoires were generated with immunoSEQ multiplex PCR, while TCRdb's copy carries only in-frame clones and drops some. Of 110,000 to 150,000 clones in the sample, more than 7.5% were seen once. V was clipped by 6 bases and J by 1 base; unmatched bases: 7. CDR1 MNHNS and CDR2 SASEGT come from the germline V gene. The CDR3 runs 15 residues. The sequence derives from a man aged 50-60 years in good health and CMV-seronegative. The chain recombines TRBV6-1 with TRBJ1-1, with 8 bases that match TRBD1. Sequencing used PBMCs. The CDR3 DNA reads TGTGCCAGCAGGTCAGGGGGCGGAGGGAACACTGAAGCTTTCTTT. Translating it yields CASRSGGGGNTEAFF.